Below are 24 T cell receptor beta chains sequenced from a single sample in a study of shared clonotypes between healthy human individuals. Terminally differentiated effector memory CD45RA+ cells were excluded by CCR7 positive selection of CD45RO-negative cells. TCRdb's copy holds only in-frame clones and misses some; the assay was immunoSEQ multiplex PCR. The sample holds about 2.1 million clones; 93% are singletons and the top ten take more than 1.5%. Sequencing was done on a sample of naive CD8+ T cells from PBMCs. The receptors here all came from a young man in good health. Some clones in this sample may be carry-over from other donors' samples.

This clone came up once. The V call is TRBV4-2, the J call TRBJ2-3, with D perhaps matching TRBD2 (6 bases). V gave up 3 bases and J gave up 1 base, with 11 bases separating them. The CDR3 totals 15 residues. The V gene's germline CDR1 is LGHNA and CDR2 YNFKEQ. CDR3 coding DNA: TGTGCCAGCAGCCATAGGGCTAGCGGCACAGATACGCAGTATTTT. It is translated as CASSHRASGTDTQYF.

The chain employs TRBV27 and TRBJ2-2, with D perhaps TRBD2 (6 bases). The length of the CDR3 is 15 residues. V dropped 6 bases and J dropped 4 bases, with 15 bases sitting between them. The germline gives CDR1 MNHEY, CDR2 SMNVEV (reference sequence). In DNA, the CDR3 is TGTGCCAGCAGCCCCGACAGAGCGGGCACCGGGGAGCTGTTTTTT. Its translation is CASSPDRAGTGELFF.

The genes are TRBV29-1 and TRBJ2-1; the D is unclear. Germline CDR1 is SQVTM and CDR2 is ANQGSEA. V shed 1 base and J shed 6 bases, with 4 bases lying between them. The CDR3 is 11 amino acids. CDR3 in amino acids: CSVEALNEQFF. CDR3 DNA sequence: TGCAGCGTTGAAGCTCTCAATGAGCAGTTCTTC.

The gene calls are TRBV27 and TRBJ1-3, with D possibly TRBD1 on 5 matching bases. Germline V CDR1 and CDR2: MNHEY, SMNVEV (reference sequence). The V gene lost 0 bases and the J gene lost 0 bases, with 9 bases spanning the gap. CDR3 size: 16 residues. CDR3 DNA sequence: TGTGCCAGCAGTTTATCGTGGGGGGACTCTGGAAACACCATATATTTT. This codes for CASSLSWGDSGNTIYF.

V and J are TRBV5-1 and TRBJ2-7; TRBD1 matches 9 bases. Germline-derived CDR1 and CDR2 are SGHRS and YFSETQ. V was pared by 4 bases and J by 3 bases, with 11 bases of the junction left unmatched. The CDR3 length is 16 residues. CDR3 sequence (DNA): TGCGCCAGCAGCACATGGACAGGGGAGTTAGTCTACGAGCAGTACTTC. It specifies CASSTWTGELVYEQYF.

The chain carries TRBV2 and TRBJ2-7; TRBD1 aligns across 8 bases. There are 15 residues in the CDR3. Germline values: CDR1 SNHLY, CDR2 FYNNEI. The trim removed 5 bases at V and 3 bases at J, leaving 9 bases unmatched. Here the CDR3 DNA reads TGTGCCAGCAGTCAAGGGACAGGCGGCGACTACGAGCAGTACTTC. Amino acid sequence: CASSQGTGGDYEQYF.

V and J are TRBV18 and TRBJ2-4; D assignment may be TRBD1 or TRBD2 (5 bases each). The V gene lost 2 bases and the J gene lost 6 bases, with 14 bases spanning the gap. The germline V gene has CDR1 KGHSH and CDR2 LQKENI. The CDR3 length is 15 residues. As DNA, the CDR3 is TGTGCCAGCTCACCAACCGGGACGGGCATAAACATTCAGTACTTC. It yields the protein CASSPTGTGINIQYF.

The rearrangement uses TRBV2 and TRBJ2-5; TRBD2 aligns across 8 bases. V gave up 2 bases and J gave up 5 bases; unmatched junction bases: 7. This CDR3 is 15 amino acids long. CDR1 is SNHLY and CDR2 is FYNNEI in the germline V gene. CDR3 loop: CASSERPGLAETQYF. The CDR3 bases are TGTGCCAGCAGTGAACGTCCCGGACTAGCCGAGACCCAGTACTTC.

CDR3 amino acids: CAWKSSGDGYGYTF. Written as DNA, the CDR3 is TGTGCCTGGAAGTCTTCCGGGGATGGCTATGGCTACACCTTC. This chain connects TRBV30 to TRBJ1-2; D is uncertain. The germline CDR1 and CDR2 sequences are GTSNPN and SVGIG (reference sequence). The CDR3 contains 14 residues. Trimming stripped 4 bases from V and 4 bases from J, with 16 bases between.

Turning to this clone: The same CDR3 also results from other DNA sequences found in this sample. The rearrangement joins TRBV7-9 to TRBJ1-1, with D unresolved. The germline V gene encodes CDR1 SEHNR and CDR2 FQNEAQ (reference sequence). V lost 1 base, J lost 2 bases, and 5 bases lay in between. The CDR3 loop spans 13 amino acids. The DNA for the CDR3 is TGTGCCAGCAGCTTAGTACTCAACACTGAAGCTTTCTTT. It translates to CASSLVLNTEAFF. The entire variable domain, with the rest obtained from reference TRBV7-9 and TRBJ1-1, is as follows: DTGVSQNPRHKITKRGQNVTFRCDPISEHNRLYWYRQTLGQGPEFLTYFQNEAQLEKSRLLSDRFSAERPKGSFSTLEIQRTEQGDSAMYLCASSLVLNTEAFFGQGTRLTVV.

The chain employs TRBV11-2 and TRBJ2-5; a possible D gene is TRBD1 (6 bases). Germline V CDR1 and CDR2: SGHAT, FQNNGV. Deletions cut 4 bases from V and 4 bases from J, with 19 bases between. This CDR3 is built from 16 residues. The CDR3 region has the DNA TGTGCCAGCAGCTCAGCGAGGGGGATATGGCGAGAGACCCAGTACTTC. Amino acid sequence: CASSSARGIWRETQYF.

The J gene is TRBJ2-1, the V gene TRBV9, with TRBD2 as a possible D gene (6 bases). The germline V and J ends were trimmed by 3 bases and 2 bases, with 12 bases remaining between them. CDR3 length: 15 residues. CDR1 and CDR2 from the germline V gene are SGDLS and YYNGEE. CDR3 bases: TGTGCCAGCAGCGAAGGCGGGACCGCCTACAATGAGCAGTTCTTC. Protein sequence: CASSEGGTAYNEQFF. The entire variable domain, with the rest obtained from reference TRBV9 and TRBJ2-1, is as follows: DSGVTQTPKHLITATGQRVTLRCSPRSGDLSVYWYQQSLDQGLQFLIQYYNGEERAKGNILERFSAQQFPDLHSELNLSSLELGDSALYFCASSEGGTAYNEQFFGPGTRLTVL.

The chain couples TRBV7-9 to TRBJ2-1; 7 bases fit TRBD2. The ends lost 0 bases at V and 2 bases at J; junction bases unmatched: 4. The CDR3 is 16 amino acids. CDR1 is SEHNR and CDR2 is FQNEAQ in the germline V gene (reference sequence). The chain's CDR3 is CASSLAWTSTYNEQFF. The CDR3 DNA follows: TGTGCCAGCAGCTTAGCGTGGACTAGTACCTACAATGAGCAGTTCTTC.

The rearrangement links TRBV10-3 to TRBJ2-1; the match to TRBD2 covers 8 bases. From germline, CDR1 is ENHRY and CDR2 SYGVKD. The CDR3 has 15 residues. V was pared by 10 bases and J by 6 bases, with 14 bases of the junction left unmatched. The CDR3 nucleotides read TGTGCCACCCGGGGCCTAGCGGGTGGTATCAATGAGCAGTTCTTC. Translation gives CATRGLAGGINEQFF.

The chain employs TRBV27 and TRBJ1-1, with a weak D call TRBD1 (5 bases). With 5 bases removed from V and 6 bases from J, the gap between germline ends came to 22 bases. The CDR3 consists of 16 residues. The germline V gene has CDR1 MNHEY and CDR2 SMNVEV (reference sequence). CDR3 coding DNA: TGTGCCAGCAGTCCGTTGGTCGGCGGCCAGGGTGCTGAAGCTTTCTTT. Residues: CASSPLVGGQGAEAFF.

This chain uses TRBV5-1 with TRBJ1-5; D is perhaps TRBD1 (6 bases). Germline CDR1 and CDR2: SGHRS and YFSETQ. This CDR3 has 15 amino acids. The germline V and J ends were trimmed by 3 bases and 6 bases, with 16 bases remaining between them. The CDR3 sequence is CASSSRPGAVQPQHF. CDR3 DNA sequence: TGCGCCAGCAGCTCCCGCCCGGGGGCGGTTCAGCCCCAGCATTTT.

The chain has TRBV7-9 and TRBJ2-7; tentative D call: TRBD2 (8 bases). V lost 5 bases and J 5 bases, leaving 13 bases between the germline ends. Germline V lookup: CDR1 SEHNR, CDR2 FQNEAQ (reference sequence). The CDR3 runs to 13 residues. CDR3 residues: CASSPGGGHEQYF. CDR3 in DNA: TGTGCCAGCAGCCCGGGAGGGGGCCACGAGCAGTACTTC.

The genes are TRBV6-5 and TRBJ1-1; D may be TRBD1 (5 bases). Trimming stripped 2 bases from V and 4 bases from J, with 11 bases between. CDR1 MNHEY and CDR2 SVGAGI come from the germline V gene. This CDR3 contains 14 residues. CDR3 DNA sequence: TGTGCCAGCAGTTACAGGACACTGGGCACTGAAGCTTTCTTT. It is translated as CASSYRTLGTEAFF.

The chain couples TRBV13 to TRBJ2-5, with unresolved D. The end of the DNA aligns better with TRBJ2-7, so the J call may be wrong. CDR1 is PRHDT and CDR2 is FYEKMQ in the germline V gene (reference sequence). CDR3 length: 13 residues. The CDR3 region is CASSLGLRYEQYF. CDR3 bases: TGTGCCAGCAGCTTAGGCCTTCGGTACGAGCAGTACTTC.

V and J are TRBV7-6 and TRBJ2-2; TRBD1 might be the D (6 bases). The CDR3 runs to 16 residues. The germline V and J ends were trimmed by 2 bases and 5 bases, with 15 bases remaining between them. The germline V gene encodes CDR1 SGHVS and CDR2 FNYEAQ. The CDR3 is CASSLQPGHRTGELFF. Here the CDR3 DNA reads TGTGCCAGCAGCTTACAACCGGGACACCGTACCGGGGAGCTGTTTTTT.

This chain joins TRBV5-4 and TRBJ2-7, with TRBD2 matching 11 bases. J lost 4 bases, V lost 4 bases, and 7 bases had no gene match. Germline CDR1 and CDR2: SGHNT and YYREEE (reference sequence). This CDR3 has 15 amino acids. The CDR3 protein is CASSMLAGGVYEQYF. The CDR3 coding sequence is TGTGCCAGCAGCATGCTAGCGGGAGGAGTTTACGAGCAGTACTTC.

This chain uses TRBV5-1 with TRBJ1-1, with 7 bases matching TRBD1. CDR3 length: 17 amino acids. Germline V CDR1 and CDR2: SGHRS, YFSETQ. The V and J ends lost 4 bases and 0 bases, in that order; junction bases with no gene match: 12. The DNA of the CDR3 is TGCGCCAGCAGCCGTTGGGCGACACAGGGGATGAACACTGAAGCTTTCTTT. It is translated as CASSRWATQGMNTEAFF.

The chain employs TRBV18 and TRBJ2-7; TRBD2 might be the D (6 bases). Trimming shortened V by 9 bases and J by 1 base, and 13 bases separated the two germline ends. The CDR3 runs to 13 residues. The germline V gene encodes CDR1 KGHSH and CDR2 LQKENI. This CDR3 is CASNAGLSYEQYF. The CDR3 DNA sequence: TGTGCCAGTAACGCGGGACTTTCCTACGAGCAGTACTTC.

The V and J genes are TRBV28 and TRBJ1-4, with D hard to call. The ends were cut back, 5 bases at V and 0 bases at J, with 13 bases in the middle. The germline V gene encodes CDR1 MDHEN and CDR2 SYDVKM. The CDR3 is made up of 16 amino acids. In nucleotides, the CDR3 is TGTGCCAGCAGTCCAATAGACGGAACAACTAATGAAAAACTGTTTTTT. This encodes CASSPIDGTTNEKLFF.